This TCR beta chain comes out of a study of T-cell reconstitution after alpha-beta-depleted transplantation in children. Study conclusions and caveats: Diversity and T-cell counts at one year after transplant derived mostly from new T cells. Recipient T cells and thymic progenitors that survived gave rise to the high TCRbeta diversity observed at day 60 in some patients. Several hundred rapidly expanded clones from non-depleted graft cells reportedly supplied alpha-beta T cells about two months post-transplant.

The sample holds a few counts of this clonotype. Its matching antigen is unknown. This CDR3 contains 15 residues. Trimming shortened V by 3 bases and J by 0 bases, and 9 bases separated the two germline ends. Germline V gene data show CDR1 as SEHNR and CDR2 as FQNEAQ (reference sequence). Unique molecular identifiers were incorporated when the TCRbeta library was constructed. TCRdb ran MiXCR on the PCR reads and lists one entry per CDR3 protein. The sample carries over 450,000 distinct CDR3 sequences, roughly a tenth recorded once. This clonotype originated in a child aged 2 to 15 with inherited bone marrow failure, due to receive a stem cell transplant. V and J are TRBV7-9 and TRBJ1-3; D not resolved. The input for sequencing was PBMCs, taken before TCRalphabeta/CD19-depleted stem cell transplant. CDR3 protein: CASSFEAGSGNTIYF. As DNA, the CDR3 is TGTGCCAGCAGCTTCGAGGCCGGCTCTGGAAACACCATATATTTT.